This TCR beta chain emerged from a study of naive and memory T cell subsets. Findings and caveats of the study: Possibly reflecting memory cells re-expressing CD45RA, a few larger clonotypes occurred in naive repertoires, especially CD8.

Two oligonucleotides, mixed equimolar, formed the beta constant-region primer covering TRBC1 and TRBC2. Ligated cDNA was amplified by four rounds of PCR with nested alpha and beta constant-region primers and SP2. Each CDR3 protein gets one entry after TCRdb re-called the UMI-ligation and nested PCR reads with MiXCR. The sample has roughly 150,000 distinct CDR3 sequences; about 20% are singletons. In regard to this clonotype: The antigen remains undetermined.

This CDR3 has 13 residues. V lost 2 bases, J lost 7 bases, and 9 bases lay in between. CDR1 SEHNR and CDR2 FQNEAQ come from the germline V gene (reference sequence). The clonotype originates from a human donor in good health. The rearrangement uses TRBV7-9 and TRBJ2-1, with D unresolved. The sequenced sample was naive CD4+ T cells from blood. CDR3 sequence reads: CASSLSGPNEQFF. CDR3 nucleotide sequence: TGTGCCAGCAGCTTATCCGGACCTAATGAGCAGTTCTTC.